The rows below give T cell receptor beta chains drawn from one sample of a study of T cell changes during pregnancy in multiple sclerosis. Generated by immunoSEQ multiplex PCR, the TCRdb table keeps only in-frame clones and is missing some. Among tens of thousands of clones, about 91% were seen once, and the ten largest hold just under 0.3%. This material consisted of CD4+ T cells from peripheral blood mononuclear cells, taken in the third trimester of pregnancy. The receptors come from a female donor in good health, enrolled as a control in a pregnancy study. CDR3s include the opening cysteine and the closing phenylalanine or tryptophan. Each record gives: clone size, J gene, V gene, CDR3 protein. A row's size may be missing; if present it is once, few, many or a size class.

size: .
J: TRBJ1-1
V: TRBV7-9
CDR3: CTHSRGGNTEAFF

size: .
J: TRBJ1-2
V: TRBV7-2
CDR3: CASSLSGRANYGYTF

size: .
J: TRBJ2-1
V: TRBV5-6
CDR3: CASSLTIQGHEQFF

size: .
J: TRBJ1-2
V: TRBV7-9
CDR3: CASSPAGKEDGYTF

size: once
J: TRBJ2-5
V: TRBV7-2
CDR3: CASSSLLALQETQYF

size: .
J: TRBJ1-6
V: TRBV5-1
CDR3: CASSLWTAFSSYNSPLHF

size: .
J: TRBJ1-1
V: TRBV5-4
CDR3: CASSLDRGPEAFF

size: once
J: TRBJ2-5
V: TRBV29-1
CDR3: CSVAGQGGWAQETQYF

size: .
J: TRBJ1-5
V: TRBV7-2
CDR3: CASSLAGGGQSNQPQHF

size: .
J: TRBJ1-2
V: TRBV7-3
CDR3: CASSQDRGRGYTF

size: .
J: TRBJ2-2
V: TRBV11-3
CDR3: CASSLQGREAGELFF

size: .
J: TRBJ2-6
V: TRBV11-2
CDR3: CASSLQGAGANVLTF

size: .
J: TRBJ2-3
V: TRBV30
CDR3: CAWKDLTSTDTQYF

size: .
J: TRBJ1-1
V: TRBV5-6
CDR3: CASSLSVVGGQAFF

size: .
J: TRBJ2-2
V: TRBV5-4
CDR3: CASSLGQTVNTGELFF

size: .
J: TRBJ2-3
V: TRBV5-4
CDR3: CASSRRLAGASTDTQYF

size: .
J: TRBJ1-5
V: TRBV6-6
CDR3: CASSTTGDQPQHF

size: .
J: TRBJ1-1
V: TRBV2
CDR3: CASSDRRGLAEAFF

size: .
J: TRBJ1-2
V: TRBV30
CDR3: CAATQDRNYGYTF

size: .
J: TRBJ1-1
V: TRBV9
CDR3: CASSPAHAGNTEAFF

size: once
J: TRBJ2-1
V: TRBV4-2
CDR3: CASSQVFWTEYNEQFF

size: once
J: TRBJ2-3
V: TRBV6-5
CDR3: CAVHRGRTDTQYF

size: once
J: TRBJ1-5
V: TRBV18
CDR3: CASSPDRRGFSSNQPQHF

size: .
J: TRBJ2-3
V: TRBV5-1
CDR3: CASSPPGVLADTQYF

size: .
J: TRBJ1-2
V: TRBV19
CDR3: CASKGGERDGYGYTF

size: .
J: TRBJ2-3
V: TRBV18
CDR3: CASSHSGRGAGPTDTQYF

size: .
J: TRBJ1-1
V: TRBV4-3
CDR3: CASSQDQGTPNTEAFF

size: .
J: TRBJ2-7
V: TRBV5-1
CDR3: CASSPTGSYEQYF

size: .
J: TRBJ2-2
V: TRBV5-4
CDR3: CASSSVRGGWTGELFF

size: .
J: TRBJ2-3
V: TRBV19
CDR3: CAGRRTGDSDTQYF

size: .
J: TRBJ1-3
V: TRBV15
CDR3: CATSRDRAGRSGNTIYF

size: .
J: TRBJ2-5
V: TRBV6-4
CDR3: CASSDHFGETQYF

size: .
J: TRBJ2-3
V: TRBV27
CDR3: CASSLGGAVADTQYF

size: .
J: TRBJ1-1
V: TRBV30
CDR3: CAWSARTEAFF

size: .
J: TRBJ2-7
V: TRBV5-4
CDR3: CASSRKLADEQYF

size: .
J: TRBJ2-7
V: TRBV4-1
CDR3: CASSQEGAGTGYEQYF

size: .
J: TRBJ2-1
V: TRBV19
CDR3: CASSTNRDGGLSYNEQFF

size: .
J: TRBJ2-3
V: TRBV5-1
CDR3: CASSLGATTSGATDTQYF

size: .
J: TRBJ1-5
V: TRBV27
CDR3: CASSRGQGFNQPQHF

size: .
J: TRBJ2-5
V: TRBV7-9
CDR3: CASSLDRGTQYF

size: .
J: TRBJ1-2
V: TRBV5-4
CDR3: CASSPQQGMVGYTF